Each of the 22 T cell receptor beta chains below was sequenced from the same sample in a study of OX40 agonist ivuxolimab in advanced cancers. Repertoires were generated with immunoSEQ multiplex PCR, while TCRdb's copy carries only in-frame clones and drops some. Here the sample spans roughly 76,000 clones, 70% to 90% being singletons. This sample comprised CD4+ or CD8+ T cells sorted from blood, obtained in a trial of the OX40 agonist ivuxolimab. Receptor source: an adult with an advanced solid tumor such as melanoma, head and neck, liver or kidney cancer.

The rearrangement links TRBV28 to TRBJ2-3; a possible D gene is TRBD2 (7 bases). This CDR3 has 14 residues. Germline V gives CDR1 MDHEN, CDR2 SYDVKM. The V gene lost 8 bases and the J gene lost 5 bases, with 17 bases spanning the gap. The CDR3 loop is CASGGAGNKDTQYF. The CDR3 DNA follows: TGTGCCAGCGGGGGGGCCGGGAATAAAGATACGCAGTATTTT.

The J gene is TRBJ2-7, the V gene TRBV4-1; D uncertain. The germline V gene encodes CDR1 MGHRA and CDR2 YSYEKL. The CDR3 spans 13 residues. Between the trimmed V and J ends, which lost 0 bases and 4 bases, there was a span of 7 bases. CDR3 sequence (DNA): TGCGCCAGCAGCCAAGAGGCCCTGTACGAGCAGTACTTC. The encoded protein is CASSQEALYEQYF.

The sample holds a few counts of this clone. J is TRBJ1-6 and V is TRBV21-1. TRBV21-1 is assigned pseudogene status. The CDR3 totals 16 residues. CDR3 DNA: TGTGCCAGCAGCAGGACCGGACTGGGTAGTTTTTGGACCCTCCACTTT. Amino acid sequence: CASSRTGLGSFWTLHF.

This chain joins TRBV2 and TRBJ2-7; D not resolved. Germline V CDR1 and CDR2: SNHLY, FYNNEI. The CDR3 loop spans 12 amino acids. The ends were cut back, 7 bases at V and 5 bases at J, with 12 bases in the middle. The DNA of the CDR3 is TGTGCCAGCAAGGGCCAGTACGACGAGCAGTACTTC. Protein: CASKGQYDEQYF.

V is TRBV5-6 and J is TRBJ1-2, with D hard to call. V dropped 0 bases and J dropped 1 base, with 4 bases sitting between them. The CDR3 totals 13 residues. Germline values: CDR1 SGHDT, CDR2 YYEEEE. CDR3 sequence: CASSLENNYGYTF. Written as DNA, the CDR3 is TGTGCCAGCAGCTTGGAGAATAACTATGGCTACACCTTC. Supplemented by reference TRBV5-6 and TRBJ1-2, the full variable domain reads DAGVTQSPTHLIKTRGQQVTLRCSPKSGHDTVSWYQQALGQGPQFIFQYYEEEERQRGNFPDRFSGHQFPNYSSELNVNALLLGDSALYLCASSLENNYGYTFGSGTRLTVV.

The genes are TRBV4-3 and TRBJ1-2, with D possibly being TRBD1 (6 bases). The length of the CDR3 is 16 residues. Trimming pared 2 bases from V and 5 bases from J, leaving 18 bases between. Germline CDR1 LGHNA, CDR2 YSLEER. The CDR3 is CASSQQMETGHYGYTF. For the CDR3, the DNA is TGCGCCAGCAGCCAACAAATGGAGACAGGACATTATGGCTACACCTTC.

The V gene is TRBV21-1, the J gene TRBJ2-7; the D call of TRBD2 is as the table states it, not checked on the DNA. TRBV21-1 is a pseudogene. The CDR3 has 13 residues. This chain's CDR3 is CASSLRGAHEQYF. Here the CDR3 DNA reads TGTGCCAGCAGTCTGCGGGGGGCCCACGAGCAGTACTTC.

By frequency in the sample, this clone is medium-sized (0.01 to 0.1%). The J gene is TRBJ1-2, the V gene TRBV18, with D perhaps TRBD1 (5 bases). The germline V gene encodes CDR1 KGHSH and CDR2 LQKENI. Deletions cut 2 bases from V and 8 bases from J, with 9 bases between. The CDR3 is made up of 12 amino acids. The CDR3 DNA is TGTGCCAGCTCACCAGAGGGACTGGGCTACACCTTC. Its protein product is CASSPEGLGYTF.

This clone showed up just once. Relative to the germline gene, one junction end is altered; a read error may explain this. The chain is built from TRBV5-5 and TRBJ1-2; TRBD1 is a possible D gene (6 bases). The CDR3 is 16 residues long. CDR1 and CDR2 (germline): SGHKS, YYEKEE (reference sequence). CDR3 amino acids: CASSQDLSAGVGGDTF. CDR3 DNA sequence: TGCGCCAGCAGCCAAGATCTTTCGGCAGGGGTCGGAGGGGACACCTTC.

This clone was seen only a few times. This chain connects TRBV5-1 to TRBJ2-3, with D hard to call. Trimming stripped 5 bases from V and 5 bases from J, with 15 bases between. The CDR3 contains 14 residues. CDR1 is SGHRS and CDR2 is YFSETQ in the germline V gene. CDR3 in amino acids: CASRDSGRGDTQYF. The CDR3 DNA is TGCGCCAGCAGAGATTCCGGGCGCGGAGATACGCAGTATTTT. The whole variable domain, filled in from reference TRBV5-1 and TRBJ2-3, reads KAGVTQTPRYLIKTRGQQVTLSCSPISGHRSVSWYQQTPGQGLQFLFEYFSETQRNKGNFPGRFSGRQFSNSRSEMNVSTLELGDSALYLCASRDSGRGDTQYFGPGTRLTVL.

This chain uses TRBV4-2 with TRBJ2-7; 8 bases align to TRBD2. The CDR3 spans 15 residues. Looked up from germline, CDR1 is LGHNA and CDR2 is YNFKEQ. The V segment lost 0 bases and the J segment 3 bases; nucleotides outside the gene matches: 4. DNA for the CDR3: TGTGCCAGCAGCCAAGATTCGGGGGGGAACTACGAGCAGTACTTC. Its translation: CASSQDSGGNYEQYF.

The V gene is TRBV15, the J gene TRBJ2-5, with D maybe TRBD1 (6 bases). The germline V gene has CDR1 LNHNV and CDR2 YYDKDF (reference sequence). The CDR3 sequence is 15 residues long. Trimming took 0 bases from V and 4 from J, leaving 12 bases between them. The CDR3 DNA sequence: TGTGCCACCAGCAGAGATGTGGACAGCTCAGAGACCCAGTACTTC. It yields the protein CATSRDVDSSETQYF.

The chain carries TRBV4-1 and TRBJ2-1; D unresolved. The CDR3 contains 12 residues. The germline V gene has CDR1 MGHRA and CDR2 YSYEKL. The V end lost 4 bases, the J end lost 8 bases, and 9 bases lay between the germline ends. The CDR3: CASSPHLDEQFF. For the CDR3, the DNA is TGCGCCAGCAGCCCCCACCTGGATGAGCAGTTCTTC.

Concerning this clone: The same CDR3 is also encoded by other DNA sequences in this sample. This chain joins TRBV5-1 and TRBJ2-5; D is perhaps TRBD2 (5 bases). This CDR3 is 14 amino acids long. The germline V gene encodes CDR1 SGHRS and CDR2 YFSETQ. Trimming removed 0 bases at V and 2 bases at J, with 8 bases between. The CDR3 DNA sequence: TGCGCCAGCAGCTTGGGATCGGGACAAGAGACCCAGTACTTC. Protein sequence: CASSLGSGQETQYF.

The rearrangement joins TRBV2 to TRBJ2-1; 8 positions agree with TRBD2. Germline V gives CDR1 SNHLY, CDR2 FYNNEI. The CDR3 runs 15 residues. Trimming took 0 bases from V and 6 from J; bases not matched to a gene: 4. The CDR3 DNA reads as TGTGCCAGCAGTGAAGCGGAAGCGGGGGTCAATGAGCAGTTCTTC. Its translation is CASSEAEAGVNEQFF.

The rearrangement uses TRBV30 and TRBJ2-2, with 12 bases lining up with TRBD1. CDR1 and CDR2 (germline): GTSNPN, SVGIG (reference sequence). The CDR3 length is 16 residues. V gave up 0 bases and J gave up 6 bases; unmatched junction bases: 5. DNA for the CDR3: TGTGCCTGGAGTGTCGGGGACAGGGGGCCGGCCGGGGAGCTGTTTTTT. Protein sequence: CAWSVGDRGPAGELFF.

The gene calls are TRBV6-5 and TRBJ2-1; TRBD1 is a possible D gene (6 bases). CDR1 is MNHEY, CDR2 SVGAGI, per germline. The CDR3 extends over 15 amino acids. V was clipped by 7 bases and J by 6 bases, with 19 bases between them. The CDR3 bases are TGTGCCAGCAATACTGGGACACCGTCGTCCAATGAGCAGTTCTTC. Amino acid sequence: CASNTGTPSSNEQFF.

The chain employs TRBV5-1 and TRBJ2-7; TRBD1 matches 8 bases. Germline loops: CDR1 SGHRS, CDR2 YFSETQ. V gave up 6 bases and J gave up 0 bases; unmatched junction bases: 8. This CDR3 has 15 amino acids. CDR3 coding DNA: TGCGCCAGCACCCAAGGGACAGGTCGCTCCTACGAGCAGTACTTC. The encoded protein is CASTQGTGRSYEQYF.

This clone was counted a single time. The chain links TRBV7-6 to TRBJ1-2, with 9 bases aligning to TRBD1. Germline V gene data show CDR1 as SGHVS and CDR2 as FNYEAQ. Losses at the gene ends were 5 bases for V and 4 bases for J; bases not matched to a gene: 2. The CDR3 consists of 13 residues. In DNA form, the CDR3 reads TGTGCCAGCAGCCAGGGACAGGGCTATGGCTACACCTTC. It yields the protein CASSQGQGYGYTF.

This clone has more than one count but fewer than ten. This chain links TRBV21-1 with TRBJ1-6; TRBD1 is the table's D call and was not checked against the DNA. TRBV21-1 is tagged as a pseudogene. CDR3 length: 15 residues. Here the CDR3 DNA reads TGTGCCAGCAGCAAAGGTCGGGCAGGGTCCAGGGATTCCCACTTT. It codes for CASSKGRAGSRDSHF.

This clone was counted once. The rearrangement joins TRBV4-1 to TRBJ2-2, with D perhaps given as TRBD1 or TRBD2 (6 bases each). The V end was cut by 0 bases, the J end by 6 bases, with 8 bases between. Per germline, CDR1 MGHRA and CDR2 YSYEKL. The CDR3 length is 14 residues. CDR3 nucleotides: TGCGCCAGCAGCCAAGATGGGGGGCCCGGGGAGCTGTTTTTT. This translates into CASSQDGGPGELFF.

J is TRBJ1-2 and V is TRBV28; 8 bases match TRBD1. V dropped 7 bases and J dropped 5; count of bases not matched to a gene: 9. The CDR3 covers 14 residues. In germline, CDR1 is MDHEN, CDR2 SYDVKM. CDR3 sequence: CASKGDRLFYGYTF. The DNA for the CDR3 is TGTGCCAGCAAGGGGGACAGGCTCTTTTATGGCTACACCTTC.